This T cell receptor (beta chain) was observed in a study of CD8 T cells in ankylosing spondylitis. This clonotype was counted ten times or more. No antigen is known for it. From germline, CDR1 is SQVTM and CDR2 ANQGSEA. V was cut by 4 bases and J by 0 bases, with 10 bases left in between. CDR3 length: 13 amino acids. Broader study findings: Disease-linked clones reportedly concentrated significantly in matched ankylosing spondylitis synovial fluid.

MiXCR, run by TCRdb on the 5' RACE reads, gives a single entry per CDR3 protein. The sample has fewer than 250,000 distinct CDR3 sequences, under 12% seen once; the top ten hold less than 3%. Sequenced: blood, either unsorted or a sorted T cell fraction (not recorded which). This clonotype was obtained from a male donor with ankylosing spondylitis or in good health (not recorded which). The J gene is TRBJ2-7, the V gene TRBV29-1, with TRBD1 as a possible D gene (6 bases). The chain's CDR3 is CSVAGTLSYEQYF. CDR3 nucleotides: TGCAGCGTTGCCGGGACACTCTCCTACGAGCAGTACTTC.